The present entry profiles one T cell receptor beta chain with its context. Donation came from healthy HIV-negative adults that had no recent acute infections or vaccinations. The protocol was immunoSEQ multiplex PCR, while the TCRdb copy is restricted to in-frame clones and leaves out a portion. The table includes about 87,000 clones, less than 50% detected once. The CDR3 runs 16 residues. Trimming left V 1 base short and J 5 bases short, with 15 bases between. Germline loops: CDR1 SGHAT, CDR2 FQNNGV. This record belongs to a study of shared clonotypes between healthy human individuals. The receptor was derived from a middle-aged woman in good health. Some clones in this sample may be carry-over from other donors' samples. The chain uses TRBV11-2 and TRBJ2-1; possible D gene TRBD2, 5 bases. Specimen: PBMCs. The CDR3 region has the DNA TGTGCCAGCAGCTTAGGGTTTGGGCGGGTGCACAATGAGCAGTTCTTC. Amino acid sequence: CASSLGFGRVHNEQFF.